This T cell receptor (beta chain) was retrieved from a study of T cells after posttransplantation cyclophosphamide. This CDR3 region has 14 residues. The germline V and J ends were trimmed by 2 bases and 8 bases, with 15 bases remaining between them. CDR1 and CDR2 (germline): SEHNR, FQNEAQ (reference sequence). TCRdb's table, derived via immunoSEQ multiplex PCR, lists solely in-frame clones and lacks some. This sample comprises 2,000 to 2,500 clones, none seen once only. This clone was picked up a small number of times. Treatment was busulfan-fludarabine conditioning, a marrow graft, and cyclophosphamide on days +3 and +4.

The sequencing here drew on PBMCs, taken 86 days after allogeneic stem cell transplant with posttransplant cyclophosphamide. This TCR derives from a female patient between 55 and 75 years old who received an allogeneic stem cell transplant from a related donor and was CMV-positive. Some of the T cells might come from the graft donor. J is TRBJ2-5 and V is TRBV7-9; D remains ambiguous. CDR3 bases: TGTGCCAGCAGCTTAAGTAGGGCCGAAGTCACCCAGTACTTC. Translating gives CASSLSRAEVTQYF.